Listed here are 11 T cell receptor beta chains from one sample, sequenced in a study of memory CD4+ T cells and cytomegalovirus serostatus. Repertoires were generated with immunoSEQ multiplex PCR, while TCRdb's copy carries only in-frame clones and drops some. Altogether about 48,000 clones are present, about 77% being singletons, with the ten largest covering less than 0.85%. Single viable CD3+CD4+CD8-CD45RO+ cells were sorted as the memory CD4+ T cells. The specimen sequenced was memory CD4+ T cells from blood. The receptors come from an adult in good health and CMV-seronegative.

The V call is TRBV5-4, the J call TRBJ2-5, with 7 bases aligning to TRBD2. In germline, CDR1 is SGHNT, CDR2 YYREEE (reference sequence). The CDR3 extends over 15 amino acids. V shed 4 bases, J shed 4 bases, and the junction held 10 bases outside the gene matches. CDR3 sequence reads: CASSREAGWGETQYF. In DNA, the CDR3 is TGTGCCAGCAGCCGGGAAGCGGGATGGGGAGAGACCCAGTACTTC.

This chain joins TRBV27 and TRBJ2-5; D is possibly TRBD2 (7 bases). The germline CDR1 and CDR2 sequences are MNHEY and SMNVEV (reference sequence). The CDR3 length is 11 residues. CDR3 sequence (DNA): TGTGGAGGGGGGAGGGGAGAGACCCAGTACTTC. This codes for CGGGRGETQYF.

This clone was detected once. The rearrangement joins TRBV19 to TRBJ2-7; the match to TRBD1 covers 8 bases. Germline V lookup: CDR1 LNHDA, CDR2 SQIVND (reference sequence). V dropped 3 bases and J dropped 0; count of bases not matched to a gene: 7. This CDR3 comprises 16 residues. The CDR3 DNA reads as TGTGCCAGTAGTATTCGGACAGGGCTCTACTCCTACGAGCAGTACTTC. Its protein product is CASSIRTGLYSYEQYF.

CDR3 bases: TGCGCCAGCAGCTTGGAGGCGTATACGCAGTATTTT. Translated, it gives CASSLEAYTQYF. The chain links TRBV5-1 to TRBJ2-3; D is ambiguous. Trimming took off 0 bases at V and 7 bases at J, with 6 bases between the two ends. Germline V gene sequence: CDR1 SGHRS, CDR2 YFSETQ. This CDR3 region has 12 residues.

This clone was seen once. The rearrangement links TRBV30 to TRBJ2-2; 8 bases are shared with TRBD2. With V trimmed by 2 bases and J by 6 bases, 20 bases remained unmatched. Germline V gene data show CDR1 as GTSNPN and CDR2 as SVGIG (reference sequence). This CDR3 has 19 residues. The CDR3 protein is CAWSSSIRLGRGGPGELFF. CDR3 nucleotide sequence: TGTGCCTGGAGTTCGTCTATTCGCCTTGGACGGGGGGGCCCCGGGGAGCTGTTTTTT. The variable domain in full, completed from reference TRBV30 and TRBJ2-2, reads SQTIHQWPATLVQPVGSPLSLECTVEGTSNPNLYWYRQAAGRGLQLLFYSVGIGQISSEVPQNLSASRPQDRQFILSSKKLLLSDSGFYLCAWSSSIRLGRGGPGELFFGEGSRLTVL.

V is TRBV27 and J is TRBJ2-2; 9 nucleotides line up with TRBD2. V trimming: 2 bases; J trimming: 6 bases; junction bases outside the gene matches: 4. The CDR3 is made up of 15 amino acids. Germline loops: CDR1 MNHEY, CDR2 SMNVEV (reference sequence). The CDR3 nucleotides read TGTGCCAGCAGTTTAGGGCGGGGGGGCTCCGGGGAGCTGTTTTTT. Protein product: CASSLGRGGSGELFF.

This sequence joins TRBV25-1 and TRBJ2-1; TRBD2 matches at 10 bases. V was clipped by 3 bases and J by 5 bases; unmatched bases: 7. The CDR3 length is 16 residues. Germline CDR1 MGHDK, CDR2 SYGVNS. CDR3 DNA sequence: TGTGCCAGCAGTGACCATAGCGGGGGGACCCACAATGAGCAGTTCTTC. As protein: CASSDHSGGTHNEQFF.

The chain couples TRBV9 to TRBJ2-5; D unresolved. Germline CDR1 SGDLS, CDR2 YYNGEE. The CDR3 loop spans 12 amino acids. V was clipped by 4 bases and J by 10 bases, with 14 bases between them. The CDR3 DNA reads as TGTGCCAGCAGCCCTGGCCAGTCGAGCCAGTACTTC. This encodes CASSPGQSSQYF.

The CDR3 sequence: CASSQKRGGLPGELFF. In nucleotides, the CDR3 is TGTGCCAGCAGCCAGAAGCGGGGGGGCCTTCCCGGGGAGCTGTTTTTT. The chain uses TRBV11-3 and TRBJ2-2; 10 nucleotides match TRBD2. The length of the CDR3 is 16 residues. Germline V gene sequence: CDR1 SGHNT, CDR2 YENEEA. Unmatched junction bases numbered 9, after V lost 5 bases and J lost 6 bases.

The chain links TRBV4-1 to TRBJ2-7; the D is unclear. The V end lost 1 base, the J end lost 9 bases, and 19 bases lay between the germline ends. Germline loops: CDR1 MGHRA, CDR2 YSYEKL. The CDR3 totals 15 residues. The CDR3 sequence is CASSQGLGPPTGQYF. CDR3 nucleotide sequence: TGCGCCAGCAGCCAAGGACTTGGTCCCCCGACGGGGCAGTACTTC.

The genes are TRBV7-6 and TRBJ2-3; 9 bases are shared with TRBD2. Trimming cost V 0 bases and J 3 bases; bases outside gene matches: 7. Germline lookup yields CDR1 SGHVS and CDR2 FNYEAQ. This CDR3 contains 17 residues. CDR3 in amino acids: CASSLALRGGNTDTQYF. CDR3 DNA sequence: TGTGCCAGCAGCTTAGCGTTGCGGGGGGGCAATACAGATACGCAGTATTTT.